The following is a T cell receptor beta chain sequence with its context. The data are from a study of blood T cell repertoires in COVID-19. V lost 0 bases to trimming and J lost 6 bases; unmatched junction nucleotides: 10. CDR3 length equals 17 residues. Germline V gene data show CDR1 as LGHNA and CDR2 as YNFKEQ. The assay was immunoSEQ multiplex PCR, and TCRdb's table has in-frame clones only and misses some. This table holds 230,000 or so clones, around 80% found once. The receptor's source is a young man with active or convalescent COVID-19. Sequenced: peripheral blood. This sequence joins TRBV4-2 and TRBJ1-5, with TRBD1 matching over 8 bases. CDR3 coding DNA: TGTGCCAGCAGCCAAGAAGGAGACAGGGGTGGATTTCAGCCCCAGCATTTT. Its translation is CASSQEGDRGGFQPQHF.